Below are 16 T cell receptor beta chains sequenced from a single sample in a study of human T cells and chemical hapten exposure. TCRdb ran MiXCR on the RACE reads and lists one entry per CDR3 protein. This table holds roughly 96,000 distinct CDR3 sequences, over 7.5% found once. Time point meaning: patch test 2, 6 weeks after DPC sensitization. The treatment denotes: therapeutic diphenylcyclopropenone sensitization with weekly scalp DPC. The sequencing used whole blood, collected in connection with sensitization to the hapten diphenylcyclopropenone (DPC). These receptor sequences come from a woman aged 40 to 50 with alopecia areata. Some clones in this sample may be carry-over from other donors' samples.

This clonotype was detected only a few times. The V gene is TRBV28, the J gene TRBJ2-1, with TRBD2 identical over 15 bases. CDR3 size: 16 residues. V trimming: 5 bases; J trimming: 2 bases; junction bases outside the gene matches: 1. From germline, CDR1 is MDHEN and CDR2 SYDVKM. The CDR3 region has the DNA TGTGCCAGCAGTGGGACTAGCGGGGGGCCCTACAATGAGCAGTTCTTC. Its protein is CASSGTSGGPYNEQFF.

This clonotype was picked up a small number of times. V and J are TRBV20-1 and TRBJ2-7; 8 nucleotides align to TRBD2. V lost 0 bases, J lost 0 bases, and 4 bases stayed unmatched. CDR3 size: 15 residues. Germline V lookup: CDR1 DFQATT, CDR2 SNEGSKA (reference sequence). In DNA form, the CDR3 reads TGCAGTGCTAGAGATATTGGGACTAGCTCCTACGAGCAGTACTTC. It yields the protein CSARDIGTSSYEQYF.

The chain carries TRBV3-1 and TRBJ1-1; 8 bases match TRBD1. This CDR3 contains 14 residues. CDR1 LGHDT and CDR2 YNNKEL come from the germline V gene (reference sequence). V shed 1 base and J 5 bases; nucleotides not matched to a gene: 3. In nucleotides, the CDR3 is TGTGCCAGCAGCCAAGGTCGGACAGGGACTGAAGCTTTCTTT. Its protein product is CASSQGRTGTEAFF.

This clonotype was seen repeatedly, ten times or more. This chain connects TRBV7-8 to TRBJ2-1; the match to TRBD2 covers 7 bases. The J segment lost 10 bases and the V segment lost 5 bases, leaving 11 bases of the junction unmatched. Germline V gene lookup returns CDR1 SGHVS and CDR2 FQNEAQ. The CDR3 contains 14 residues. CDR3 amino acids: CASSRGLERYEQFF. In nucleotides, the CDR3 is TGTGCCAGCAGCCGCGGACTAGAAAGGTACGAGCAGTTCTTC.

This clonotype has ten or more counts. This chain uses TRBV29-1 with TRBJ2-7, with D unresolved. Trimming shortened V by 1 base and J by 2 bases, and 12 bases separated the two germline ends. Germline CDR1 is SQVTM and CDR2 is ANQGSEA. This CDR3 is built from 14 residues. The CDR3 DNA sequence: TGCAGCGTTGAAGGTGGAGAGTCAGCCTACGAGCAGTACTTC. This encodes CSVEGGESAYEQYF.

This clonotype was seen at least ten times. At one end, the junction sequence differs from germline, possibly due to a read error. This chain uses TRBV7-7 with TRBJ2-7; TRBD1 aligns across 9 bases. The germline CDR1 and CDR2 sequences are SSHAT and FNYEAQ (reference sequence). The CDR3 contains 15 residues. CDR3 amino acids: CASSLGIGTGNEQYF. In DNA form, the CDR3 reads TGTGCTAGCAGCTTGGGGATTGGGACAGGGAACGAGCAGTACTTC.

This clonotype was seen only a few times. The chain uses TRBV6-5 and TRBJ1-3; perhaps TRBD1 as D (6 bases). V lost 7 bases, J lost 0 bases, and 10 bases lay in between. The CDR3 totals 14 residues. Looked up from germline, CDR1 is MNHEY and CDR2 is SVGAGI. In DNA form, the CDR3 reads TGTGCCAGCAAACAGGGCTACTCTGGAAACACCATATATTTT. This encodes CASKQGYSGNTIYF.

V gene TRBV21-1 combines with J gene TRBJ1-6; TRBD1 is the table's D call and was not checked against the DNA. TRBV21-1 is given as a pseudogene. The CDR3 totals 15 residues. CDR3 sequence (DNA): TGTGCCAGCAGCATAAGGACAGGGGGTTGTTCACCCCTCCACTTT. Translating gives CASSIRTGGCSPLHF.

The chain has TRBV28 and TRBJ1-2, with a tentative D call TRBD1 (5 bases). Per the germline V gene, CDR1 is MDHEN and CDR2 is SYDVKM. The CDR3 loop spans 13 amino acids. V lost 5 bases and J lost 4, with 11 bases in between. CDR3 amino acids: CASSPDSRYGYTF. CDR3 sequence (DNA): TGTGCCAGCAGTCCTGACAGCCGCTATGGCTACACCTTC.

The chain joins TRBV29-1 to TRBJ2-3; D call uncertain. Germline CDR1 and CDR2: SQVTM and ANQGSEA. The CDR3 extends over 10 amino acids. V lost 7 bases, J lost 6 bases, and 8 bases lay in between. The CDR3 spells CSATSDTQYF. In nucleotides, the CDR3 is TGCAGCGCCACTTCGGATACGCAGTATTTT.

This clonotype has ten or more counts. V gene TRBV7-2 combines with J gene TRBJ2-7, with no clear D. The germline gives CDR1 SGHTA, CDR2 FQGNSA. Trimming removed 5 bases from V and 1 base from J, with 6 bases in between. This CDR3 region has 12 residues. The CDR3 sequence is CASSQASYEQYF. DNA of the CDR3: TGTGCCAGCAGCCAAGCATCCTACGAGCAGTACTTC. The full variable domain, with the rest looked up from reference TRBV7-2 and TRBJ2-7, is GAGVSQSPSNKVTEKGKDVELRCDPISGHTALYWYRQSLGQGLEFLIYFQGNSAPDKSGLPSDRFSAERTGGSVSTLTIQRTQQEDSAVYLCASSQASYEQYFGPGTRLTVT.

This clonotype was seen repeatedly, ten times or more. The chain has TRBV4-1 and TRBJ2-1, with no clear D. Germline assignment: CDR1 MGHRA and CDR2 YSYEKL. The CDR3 has 13 residues. With 0 bases removed from V and 5 bases from J, the gap between germline ends came to 5 bases. CDR3 DNA sequence: TGCGCCAGCAGCCAAGACAGAAACAATGAGCAGTTCTTC. This gives the protein CASSQDRNNEQFF.

This clonotype appeared a few times. The rearrangement uses TRBV29-1 and TRBJ2-1, with 7 bases matching TRBD1. Germline CDR1 is SQVTM and CDR2 is ANQGSEA. Unmatched junction bases numbered 3, after V lost 7 bases and J lost 12 bases. CDR3 length: 9 amino acids. The CDR3 loop is CSAEGAQFF. DNA of the CDR3: TGCAGCGCAGAGGGGGCGCAGTTCTTC.

The chain is built from TRBV5-3 and TRBJ2-2, with 9 bases lining up with TRBD2. TRBV5-3 is an ORF, with its function uncertain. Unmatched junction bases numbered 0, after V lost 2 bases and J lost 1 base. The CDR3 loop spans 15 amino acids. CDR3 coding DNA: TGTGCCAGAAGCTTAGCGGGAGGGAACACCGGGGAGCTGTTTTTT. Translating it yields CARSLAGGNTGELFF.

The chain combines TRBV2 with TRBJ2-5, with D uncertain. The CDR3 is 11 residues long. V dropped 6 bases and J dropped 4 bases, with 6 bases sitting between them. Germline CDR1 is SNHLY and CDR2 is FYNNEI. The DNA of the CDR3 is TGTGCCAGCAGCCCTATAGAGACCCAGTACTTC. It encodes CASSPIETQYF.

This clonotype was recorded many times. The chain has TRBV5-1 and TRBJ2-1, with D hard to call. Trimming removed 0 bases at V and 6 bases at J, with 7 bases between. This CDR3 region has 13 residues. The germline CDR1 and CDR2 sequences are SGHRS and YFSETQ. CDR3 in amino acids: CASSLGPGNEQFF. For the CDR3, the DNA is TGCGCCAGCAGCTTGGGTCCCGGCAATGAGCAGTTCTTC.